Presented here are 25 T cell receptor beta chains from one specimen sequenced in a study of identical twins. MiXCR, run by TCRdb on the 5' RACE reads, gives a single entry per CDR3 protein. The sample shows roughly 690,000 distinct CDR3 sequences, around 6% of them seen only once. Sequencing was performed on naive T cells sorted from blood. These receptors were obtained from a man in his late teens or twenties in good health.

Many counts were recorded for this clonotype. This rearrangement joins TRBV6-2 or TRBV6-3 to TRBJ2-2; the match to TRBD2 covers 8 bases. The trim removed 5 bases at V and 9 bases at J, leaving 11 bases unmatched. The CDR3 has 15 residues. CDR1 MNHEY and CDR2 SVGEGT come from the germline V gene. The CDR3 DNA sequence: TGTGCCAGCAGTCCCGTGTCGGGGGGGCTGAGGGAGCTGTTTTTT. Translation gives CASSPVSGGLRELFF.

This clonotype was recorded many times. The chain carries TRBV6-1 and TRBJ1-2, with TRBD1 matching 8 bases. V trimming: 5 bases; J trimming: 2 bases; junction bases outside the gene matches: 4. The CDR3 covers 14 residues. Germline V gives CDR1 MNHNS, CDR2 SASEGT. The CDR3: CASSRTGGNYGYTF. DNA of the CDR3: TGTGCCAGCAGTCGAACAGGGGGGAACTATGGCTACACCTTC.

This clonotype was picked up many times. V and J are TRBV6-1 and TRBJ1-5; D is possibly TRBD1 (5 bases). The CDR3 loop spans 13 amino acids. CDR1 is MNHNS and CDR2 is SASEGT in the germline V gene. Trimming cost V 1 base and J 4 bases, with 5 bases left between them. The CDR3 reads CASSEGQNQPQHF. The CDR3 DNA reads as TGTGCCAGCAGTGAAGGACAGAATCAGCCCCAGCATTTT.

In its sample, this clonotype was seen a few times. This chain connects TRBV11-2 to TRBJ2-2, with 8 bases fitting TRBD2. This CDR3 spans 18 amino acids. In germline, CDR1 is SGHAT, CDR2 FQNNGV. V dropped 3 bases and J dropped 2; count of bases not matched to a gene: 11. This chain's CDR3 is CASSFHTSLAANTGELFF. The CDR3 DNA follows: TGTGCCAGCAGCTTCCACACGTCACTAGCGGCAAACACCGGGGAGCTGTTTTTT.

This clonotype was seen a single time. V and J are TRBV20-1 and TRBJ2-1; TRBD2 might be the D (5 bases). The CDR3 has 14 residues. Trimming took 1 base from V and 2 from J, leaving 9 bases between them. The germline gives CDR1 DFQATT, CDR2 SNEGSKA (reference sequence). This CDR3 reads CSARAGFTYNEQFF. The CDR3 nucleotides are TGCAGTGCTAGAGCGGGATTTACCTACAATGAGCAGTTCTTC.

For the CDR3, the DNA is TGTGCCAGCAGCTTGGGCGGGACTTATCGGCCCTACGAGCAGTACGTC. Encoded protein: CASSLGGTYRPYEQYV. This chain uses TRBV5-8 with TRBJ2-7, with a possible D match to TRBD2 (6 bases). In germline, CDR1 is SGHTS, CDR2 YDEGEE. The CDR3 is 16 residues long. The V and J ends lost 0 bases and 2 bases respectively, with 15 bases between them.

In this sample, this clonotype turned up many times. The V call is TRBV21-1, the J call TRBJ2-7; the DNA was not compared with TRBD1, the D call given in the table. TRBV21-1 is tagged as a pseudogene. This CDR3 spans 12 amino acids. The CDR3: CAGRDGGAEQYV. The CDR3 DNA reads TGTGCCGGTCGGGACGGTGGGGCAGAGCAGTACGTC.

In its sample, this clonotype was seen a few times. The rearrangement links TRBV15 to TRBJ2-2, with a possible D match to TRBD1 (5 bases). The length of the CDR3 is 16 residues. Per germline, CDR1 LNHNV and CDR2 YYDKDF (reference sequence). V lost 0 bases and J 2 bases, leaving 10 bases between the germline ends. Written as DNA, the CDR3 is TGTGCCACCAGCAGAGAGGGGCTACACAACACCGGGGAGCTGTTTTTT. This encodes CATSREGLHNTGELFF.

The table lists this clonotype with a few counts. The rearrangement joins TRBV12-3 or TRBV12-4 to TRBJ2-7; 13 positions match TRBD2. V lost 8 bases and J lost 4; bases outside the gene matches: 5. The CDR3 extends over 14 amino acids. CDR3 loop: CASGGTSGNYEQYF. The CDR3 region has the DNA TGTGCCAGCGGGGGGACTAGCGGGAATTACGAGCAGTACTTC.

This clonotype was counted ten times or more. DNA of the CDR3: TGTGCCAGCAGTTCCCCTGCCCTGAACACTGAAGCTTTCTTT. It translates to CASSSPALNTEAFF. The chain is built from TRBV12-3 or TRBV12-4 and TRBJ1-1; D is unclear. The V end lost 4 bases, the J end lost 0 bases, and 9 bases lay between the germline ends. The CDR3 is 14 amino acids.

In this sample, this clonotype turned up many times. The chain uses TRBV12-3 or TRBV12-4 and TRBJ2-7; 11 bases line up with TRBD2. The CDR3 has 15 residues. V lost 3 bases to trimming and J lost 0 bases; unmatched junction nucleotides: 1. The CDR3 DNA reads TGTGCCAGCAGTTTGGGACTAGCGGTCTCCTACGAGCAGTACTTC. Translation: CASSLGLAVSYEQYF.

This clonotype was recorded at least ten times. This rearrangement joins TRBV6-2 or TRBV6-3 to TRBJ2-1; 12 nucleotides agree with TRBD2. CDR3 length: 16 residues. Germline V gene sequence: CDR1 MNHEY, CDR2 SVGEGT. With V trimmed by 6 bases and J by 9 bases, 12 bases remained unmatched. DNA for the CDR3: TGTGCCAGCAGCGGCTCTAGCGGGAGGGGGTCTCTTGAGCAGTTCTTC. This encodes CASSGSSGRGSLEQFF.

This clonotype came up many times. The V and J genes are TRBV29-1 and TRBJ2-3; D is undetermined. There are 10 residues in the CDR3. V was trimmed by 5 bases and J by 7 bases, leaving 7 bases between them. The V gene's germline CDR1 is SQVTM and CDR2 ANQGSEA. The CDR3: CSVKLNTQYF. CDR3 coding DNA: TGCAGCGTTAAACTGAATACGCAGTATTTT.

This clonotype was detected many times. The chain is built from TRBV20-1 and TRBJ2-7; 7 nucleotides agree with TRBD2. V lost 0 bases and J lost 9; bases outside the gene matches: 5. CDR3 size: 12 residues. Germline V lookup: CDR1 DFQATT, CDR2 SNEGSKA (reference sequence). This chain's CDR3 is CSARDGRGRQYF. For the CDR3, the DNA is TGCAGTGCTAGAGATGGGAGGGGCAGGCAGTACTTC.

V is TRBV2 and J is TRBJ2-2; 15 positions match TRBD2. Germline values: CDR1 SNHLY, CDR2 FYNNEI. V was pared by 5 bases and J by 5 bases, with 3 bases of the junction left unmatched. This CDR3 has 16 residues. Here the CDR3 reads CASSRTSGRATGELFF. The CDR3 coding sequence is TGTGCCAGCAGTAGGACTAGCGGGAGGGCAACCGGGGAGCTGTTTTTT.

This clonotype showed up many times. CDR3 in amino acids: CSASERRNYGYTF. CDR3 DNA: TGCAGTGCTAGTGAGAGGAGGAACTATGGCTACACCTTC. The chain employs TRBV20-1 and TRBJ1-2, with D unclear. The V end lost 3 bases, the J end lost 2 bases, and 10 bases lay between the germline ends. This CDR3 contains 13 residues. Germline CDR1 reads DFQATT; CDR2 reads SNEGSKA (reference sequence).

This clonotype was counted ten times or more. V gene TRBV5-1 combines with J gene TRBJ2-1, with 7 bases identical to TRBD2. CDR3 length: 17 residues. Per the germline V gene, CDR1 is SGHRS and CDR2 is YFSETQ. Germline trimming cut 3 bases from V and 5 bases from J; bases unmatched to any gene: 14. The CDR3 bases are TGCGCCAGCAGCTCGGGCCCGGGCGCGGGAGAAAACAATGAGCAGTTCTTC. Its translation: CASSSGPGAGENNEQFF.

This clonotype was observed a handful of times. This chain links TRBV5-6 with TRBJ2-2; maybe TRBD1 (5 bases). Trimming removed 4 bases at V and 6 bases at J, with 13 bases between. The V gene's germline CDR1 is SGHDT and CDR2 YYEEEE. CDR3 length equals 14 residues. DNA for the CDR3: TGTGCCAGCAGCACTTTGTACAGGCCCGGGGAGCTGTTTTTT. It encodes CASSTLYRPGELFF.

In this sample, this clonotype turned up a few times. V usage is TRBV12-5 and J usage is TRBJ2-1; 11 nucleotides align to TRBD2. V lost 5 bases and J lost 6; bases outside the gene matches: 9. The CDR3 has 16 residues. Germline CDR1 and CDR2: LGHNT and FRNRAP. The CDR3 nucleotides read TGTGCTAGTGGTCCGACCGTAGCGGGAGGGCCCAATGAGCAGTTCTTC. This gives the protein CASGPTVAGGPNEQFF. The complete variable domain, with remaining parts taken from reference TRBV12-5 and TRBJ2-1, reads DARVTQTPRHKVTEMGQEVTMRCQPILGHNTVFWYRQTMMQGLELLAYFRNRAPLDDSGMPKDRFSAEMPDATLATLKIQPSEPRDSAVYFCASGPTVAGGPNEQFFGPGTRLTVL.

This chain uses TRBV4-1 with TRBJ2-7; the match to TRBD2 covers 8 bases. Trimming removed 3 bases from V and 7 bases from J; junction bases left unmatched: 5. The length of the CDR3 is 13 residues. CDR1 is MGHRA and CDR2 is YSYEKL in the germline V gene. The DNA of the CDR3 is TGCGCCAGCAGCCACGTAGCGGGACTTGAGCAGTACGTC. Protein: CASSHVAGLEQYV.

This clonotype was recorded at least ten times. The V gene is TRBV12-3 or TRBV12-4, the J gene TRBJ2-7; D is uncertain. The CDR3 length is 14 residues. V was trimmed by 6 bases and J by 4 bases, leaving 16 bases between them. DNA for the CDR3: TGTGCCAGCAGGACCGAGCTTTGGGGATACGAGCAGTACTTC. It specifies CASRTELWGYEQYF.

This clonotype was recorded at least ten times. V and J are TRBV5-1 and TRBJ2-1, with 7 bases that match TRBD1. V lost 3 bases and J lost 1; bases outside the gene matches: 13. The CDR3 has 18 residues. Germline assignment: CDR1 SGHRS and CDR2 YFSETQ. Here the CDR3 reads CASSSPPGQHPSYNEQFF. The CDR3 bases are TGCGCCAGCAGCTCGCCGCCGGGACAGCATCCGTCCTACAATGAGCAGTTCTTC.

This clonotype has ten or more counts. J is TRBJ1-5 and V is TRBV20-1; weak D call: TRBD1 (6 bases). The CDR3 sequence is 16 residues long. Germline V gene data show CDR1 as DFQATT and CDR2 as SNEGSKA (reference sequence). V was trimmed by 0 bases and J by 2 bases, leaving 14 bases between them. The CDR3 region is CSARDGGQGGNQPQHF. CDR3 nucleotides: TGCAGTGCTAGAGATGGGGGCCAGGGAGGCAATCAGCCCCAGCATTTT.

This clonotype has more than one count but fewer than ten. Lacking the conserved final phenylalanine or tryptophan, this CDR3 likely reflects a read error. The chain combines TRBV29-1 with TRBJ1-1, with TRBD1 as a possible D gene (5 bases). This CDR3 comprises 10 residues. V was cut by 6 bases and J by 3 bases, with 5 bases left in between. Germline V gene data show CDR1 as SQVTM and CDR2 as ANQGSEA. In DNA, the CDR3 is TGCAGCGTAGGGGACACTGAAGCTTTCTGT. This gives the protein CSVGDTEAFC.

This clonotype was found many times. V usage is TRBV29-1 and J usage is TRBJ2-1; D is unclear. The germline CDR1 and CDR2 sequences are SQVTM and ANQGSEA. Between the trimmed V and J ends, which lost 4 bases and 5 bases, there was a span of 9 bases. CDR3 length: 12 amino acids. This chain's CDR3 is CSVAAHDNEQFF. The CDR3 bases are TGCAGCGTTGCAGCGCATGACAATGAGCAGTTCTTC.